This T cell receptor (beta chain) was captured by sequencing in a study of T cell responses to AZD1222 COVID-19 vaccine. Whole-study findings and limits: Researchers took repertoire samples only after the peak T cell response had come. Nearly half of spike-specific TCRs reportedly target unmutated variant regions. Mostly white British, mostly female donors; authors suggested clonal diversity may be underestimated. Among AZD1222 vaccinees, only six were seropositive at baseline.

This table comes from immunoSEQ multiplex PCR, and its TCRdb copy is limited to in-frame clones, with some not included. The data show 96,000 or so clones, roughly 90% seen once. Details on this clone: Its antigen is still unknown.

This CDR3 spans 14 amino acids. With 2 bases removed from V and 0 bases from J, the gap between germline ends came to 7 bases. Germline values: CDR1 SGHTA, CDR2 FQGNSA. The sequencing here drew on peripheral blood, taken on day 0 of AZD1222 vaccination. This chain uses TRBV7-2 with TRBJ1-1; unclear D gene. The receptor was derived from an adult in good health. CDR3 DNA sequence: TGTGCCAGCAGCTTACAACCGCTGAACACTGAAGCTTTCTTT. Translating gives CASSLQPLNTEAFF. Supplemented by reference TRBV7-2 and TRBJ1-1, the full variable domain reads GAGVSQSPSNKVTEKGKDVELRCDPISGHTALYWYRQSLGQGLEFLIYFQGNSAPDKSGLPSDRFSAERTGGSVSTLTIQRTQQEDSAVYLCASSLQPLNTEAFFGQGTRLTVV.